This TCR beta chain was recovered during a study of vaccination and CD4 T cells after COVID-19 (dated by TCRdb to 2022 to 2024). In the study overall: Every convalescent patient had a positive nasal swab PCR test for SARS-CoV-2, with mild disease in roughly ten patients and severe disease in one. The convalescent cohort comprised six males and four females, including two Hispanic individuals, seven Caucasians, two Asians and one multiracial person. Participants received two doses of either the Pfizer-BioNTech BNT162b2 vaccine (n=8) or the Moderna mRNA-1273 vaccine (n=2). Post-COVID blood samples from convalescent patients were collected a median of roughly 100 days after diagnosis, with a range of roughly 30 to 161 days. Post-vaccine blood samples were taken a median of 72 days after the second vaccine dose, with a range of roughly 13 to 250 days. Overlapping spike peptide pools from SARS-CoV-2 and from the common cold coronaviruses HCoV-NL63, HCoV-OC43 and HCoV-229E were used as culture stimuli. As controls, cultures received a CEFX viral epitope pool (the positive control), an HIV-1 Nef peptide pool (the negative control), or no peptide at all. In some eleven COVID-19 convalescent patients and a few infection-naive healthy vaccine recipients, researchers compared the spike-specific CD4+ TCR repertoire from before mRNA vaccination with the repertoire from after.

The treatment or condition label for this specimen denotes: roughly 10-day PBMC culture with coronavirus spike peptide pools or control peptides (ViraFEST assay). To expand antigen-specific T cells with peptide pools and then pick out the expanded clonotypes through TCR sequencing, the study relied on the ViraFEST assay. The positive SARS-CoV-2 PCR tests of the convalescent patients were dated from March to December 2020, before the Alpha, Beta and Delta variants emerged in the United States. Each well held approximately 2 million PBMCs cultured in IMDM containing approximately 5.3% human AB serum and approximately 9.8 IU/ml IL-2, with around 9.2 ug/ml peptide pools added. Half of the culture medium was replaced with fresh IL-2-containing medium on days 3 and 7. CD4+ T cells were isolated after roughly nine days of culture through negative selection using the EasySep CD4+ T cell isolation kit. Ficoll-Paque Plus gradient centrifugation was used to isolate PBMCs from whole blood, and the isolated PBMCs were then either used fresh or cryopreserved at -140C. Each culture condition was generally run in triplicate wells.

Results and caveats for the whole study, not just this receptor: Of the vaccine-specific clones found in convalescent patients, nearly all (304 of 307) were mono-reactive for SARS-CoV-2 spike instead of being cross-reactive with common cold coronaviruses. The study included relatively few convalescent patients and did not analyze early timepoints after natural infection. The median count of SARS-CoV-2-reactive clonotypes went up from 20 to 25 after infection to a few dozen after vaccination, although the change was not significant. In convalescent patients, a median 86.3% of post-vaccine SARS-CoV-2-reactive clones were detected only after vaccination, and vaccine-specific priming was suggested by this finding.

For this clonotype: Its antigen is not yet known. No much larger clonotype is one base removed from it; base qualities were not supplied.

Library prep was done by PCR. TCR sequencing of DNA from cultured CD4+ T cells used the Oncomine TCR Beta short-read assay at the Johns Hopkins FTIC core. The QIAamp micro DNA kit was used to extract genomic DNA from the cultured CD4+ T cells. Oncomine TCR Beta libraries made from cultured CD4+ T cells were pooled using unique dual indexes and sequenced on an Illumina iSeq 100. Turning to the authors' computational methods: Non-productive sequences were removed, and CDR3s not starting with C, not ending with F or W, or shorter than 7 amino acids were discarded. Antigen-specific clonotypes were identified using the MANAFEST web application through comparison of peptide-stimulated wells with reference and other culture wells. To be called positive, a clone needed an FDR below 0.05, an odds ratio above 5, and a productive frequency above 0.1% in at least two of three replicate wells. A clonotype counted as cross-reactive if it showed significant expansion both in the SARS-CoV-2 spike wells and in at least one common cold coronavirus spike condition. Using R version 3.6.1, CDR3 homology was evaluated through Levenshtein distances (stringdist) along with unrooted phylogenetic trees (ape). TCRdb trimmed public reads at Q25 via fastp, called clones via MiXCR and kept in-frame beta chains. CDR3 protein sequences are deduplicated, and each keeps its most common genes and DNA. The V and J calls shown here were made by TCRdb, not taken from the authors' results. For this sample there are 20,000 to 25,000 distinct CDR3 sequences; around 43% appear just once. The ten most abundant clones make up around 13% of the sample.

The source is a human donor who had recovered from COVID-19. Material for sequencing was CD4+ T cells from blood, cultured in vitro.

The CDR3 is CSARDSTGADTGELFF. The nucleotide sequence is TGCAGTGCTAGAGACTCGACAGGGGCTGACACCGGGGAGCTGTTTTTT. The chain employs TRBV20-1 and TRBJ2-2; TRBD1 aligns with 8 central bases. Ends trimmed: V by 0 bases, J by 3 bases; bases unmatched to a gene: 6. From the cysteine through the phenylalanine, the CDR3 covers 16 amino acids. Only CDR3 DNA is held: 48 bases, read in frame from base 1. Per the germline V gene (reference sequence), DFQATT is the CDR1 and SNEGSKA is the CDR2.